This note documents a single T cell receptor (beta chain) sequence. The antigen is unknown. Germline V gene data show CDR1 as SGHRS and CDR2 as YFSETQ. The CDR3 length is 12 residues. The sample belongs to a study of post-analysis software for immune sequencing data. The study's findings and limits: Patients carried 5 or 6 TRBV segments more frequently than controls did, and TRBV5-6, TRBV5-1 and TRBV20-1 were among them.

Researchers reported that TCR beta cDNA libraries carried unique molecular identifiers. In TCRdb, the PCR reads were re-called with MiXCR into one record per CDR3 protein. The sample includes around 190,000 distinct CDR3 sequences, around 29% of them seen just once. The TCR originated in a girl under 18 with multiple sclerosis. The chain joins TRBV5-1 to TRBJ2-1; D unresolved. Judging by the DNA end, TRBJ2-7 fits better; the J call may be wrong. Sequencing was done on a sample of blood. DNA of the CDR3: TGCGCCAGCAGCTTAAATTCGGGTGAGCAGTACTTC. Protein: CASSLNSGEQYF.